The 18 T cell receptor beta chains listed next were all sequenced from one sample in a study of shared clonotypes between healthy human individuals. The data were produced by immunoSEQ multiplex PCR, yet TCRdb's version contains in-frame clones alone and is incomplete. Of hundreds of thousands of clones detected, about 91% appear once; the ten largest clones hold 20% to 25%. It was CD45RO-negative cells, positively selected for CCR7, that made up naive CD8 cells, with terminally differentiated effector memory CD45RA+ cells excluded. Sample: naive CD8+ T cells sorted from blood. These receptor sequences come from a young man in good health.

The genes are TRBV29-1 and TRBJ2-1; no reliable D call. Trimming left V 5 bases short and J 6 bases short, with 14 bases between. This CDR3 comprises 13 residues. Per germline, CDR1 SQVTM and CDR2 ANQGSEA. The CDR3 here is CSVTGPLFNEQFF. The CDR3, as DNA: TGCAGCGTTACTGGCCCTTTGTTCAATGAGCAGTTCTTC.

This clone was observed once. The CDR3 DNA is TGTGCCAGCTCACCAGAGACAGGGGAACCCGAGACCCAGTACTTC. Translation: CASSPETGEPETQYF. V and J are TRBV18 and TRBJ2-5; the match to TRBD1 covers 8 bases. The CDR3 is 15 amino acids. The ends lost 2 bases at V and 5 bases at J; junction bases unmatched: 7. Germline-derived CDR1 and CDR2 are KGHSH and LQKENI.

The rearrangement links TRBV5-1 to TRBJ2-1; D is undetermined. The CDR3 spans 14 residues. Germline-derived CDR1 and CDR2 are SGHRS and YFSETQ. Trimming pared 0 bases from V and 7 bases from J, leaving 11 bases between. CDR3 DNA: TGCGCCAGCAGCTTGGATCCGGATGATAATGAGCAGTTCTTC. Protein product: CASSLDPDDNEQFF.

On this clone itself: Distinct nucleotide sequences in the sample also encode this CDR3. The chain combines TRBV27 with TRBJ1-1; no clear D gene. The CDR3 is 12 amino acids. Trimming took 6 bases from V and 1 from J, leaving 6 bases between them. In germline, CDR1 is MNHEY, CDR2 SMNVEV (reference sequence). DNA for the CDR3: TGTGCCAGCAGCCCAGGGAACACTGAAGCTTTCTTT. It encodes CASSPGNTEAFF.

This rearrangement joins TRBV27 to TRBJ2-6; D might be TRBD1 (6 bases). The germline CDR1 and CDR2 sequences are MNHEY and SMNVEV (reference sequence). The CDR3 length is 19 residues. Trimming removed 0 bases from V and 0 bases from J, with 15 bases in between. As DNA, the CDR3 is TGTGCCAGCAGTTTATCCGGGGACAACCCGTTCTCTGGGGCCAACGTCCTGACTTTC. Translation: CASSLSGDNPFSGANVLTF.

This sequence joins TRBV30 and TRBJ2-2, with unresolved D. Per germline, CDR1 GTSNPN and CDR2 SVGIG (reference sequence). Trimming pared 0 bases from V and 8 bases from J, leaving 7 bases between. CDR3 length equals 12 residues. CDR3 residues: CAWSVQTGELFF. CDR3 sequence (DNA): TGTGCCTGGAGTGTACAGACTGGGGAGCTGTTTTTT.

The chain has TRBV6-5 and TRBJ1-2; D call uncertain. This CDR3 has 13 amino acids. Trimming left V 1 base short and J 4 bases short, with 7 bases between. CDR1 and CDR2 from the germline V gene are MNHEY and SVGAGI. CDR3 loop: CASSYFAGYGYTF. DNA for the CDR3: TGTGCCAGCAGTTACTTTGCCGGCTATGGCTACACCTTC.

This sequence joins TRBV9 and TRBJ2-5, with a possible D match to TRBD2 (6 bases). V lost 3 bases, J lost 4 bases, and 10 bases lay in between. Germline-derived CDR1 and CDR2 are SGDLS and YYNGEE. This CDR3 contains 13 residues. The CDR3 region has the DNA TGTGCCAGCAGCGGAGTGGGGGGAGAGACCCAGTACTTC. It yields the protein CASSGVGGETQYF.

This clone was detected once. The gene calls are TRBV28 and TRBJ1-4; D not resolved. This CDR3 has 19 amino acids. The germline V gene encodes CDR1 MDHEN and CDR2 SYDVKM. The V end lost 6 bases, the J end lost 0 bases, and 23 bases lay between the germline ends. The CDR3 spells CASSPPGPRRDSTNEKLFF. The CDR3, as DNA: TGTGCCAGCAGCCCCCCCGGCCCCCGGCGGGATTCAACTAATGAAAAACTGTTTTTT.

The genes are TRBV28 and TRBJ2-7, with D hard to call. CDR1 MDHEN and CDR2 SYDVKM come from the germline V gene. The V end was cut by 2 bases, the J end by 3 bases, with 8 bases between. This CDR3 spans 13 amino acids. CDR3 sequence: CASSLRVRYEQYF. The CDR3 nucleotides read TGTGCCAGCAGTTTAAGGGTCCGCTACGAGCAGTACTTC.

The rearrangement joins TRBV11-2 to TRBJ2-7; the D gene is possibly TRBD2 (6 bases). Trimming removed 0 bases from V and 3 bases from J, with 15 bases in between. The CDR3 runs to 16 residues. Germline-derived CDR1 and CDR2 are SGHAT and FQNNGV. The CDR3 here is CASSLEYDVGSYEQYF. The CDR3 DNA reads TGTGCCAGCAGCTTAGAATACGACGTCGGGAGCTACGAGCAGTACTTC.

As concerns this clone: The same CDR3 also results from other DNA sequences found in this sample. The CDR3 DNA follows: TGTGCCAGCAGCCTTACGCAGGACACTGAAGCTTTCTTT. Its protein is CASSLTQDTEAFF. This sequence joins TRBV28 and TRBJ1-1; D is undetermined. Germline loops: CDR1 MDHEN, CDR2 SYDVKM. V lost 6 bases, J lost 3 bases, and 11 bases lay in between. CDR3 length equals 13 residues.

The chain combines TRBV5-8 with TRBJ2-2; 9 bases match TRBD1. The CDR3 is made up of 15 amino acids. Germline-derived CDR1 and CDR2 are SGHTS and YDEGEE. V trimming: 3 bases; J trimming: 7 bases; junction bases outside the gene matches: 7. The DNA for the CDR3 is TGTGCCAGCAGCTACAGGGACAGGGCGATCGGGGAGCTGTTTTTT. Protein sequence: CASSYRDRAIGELFF.

As concerns this clone: This sample includes further DNA sequences coding for the same CDR3. The chain's CDR3 is CASSPRLAGNNEQFF. The CDR3 DNA follows: TGTGCCAGCAGCCCAAGACTAGCGGGAAACAATGAGCAGTTCTTC. V and J are TRBV7-9 and TRBJ2-1; 11 bases align to TRBD2. Unmatched junction bases numbered 5, after V lost 5 bases and J lost 5 bases. From germline, CDR1 is SEHNR and CDR2 FQNEAQ (reference sequence). This CDR3 has 15 residues.

Here the CDR3 reads CASSQGGQGGETQYF. CDR3 coding DNA: TGCGCCAGCAGCCAAGGGGGACAGGGCGGGGAGACCCAGTACTTC. The genes are TRBV4-3 and TRBJ2-5, with 9 bases aligning to TRBD1. This CDR3 contains 15 residues. Losses at the gene ends were 1 base for V and 5 bases for J; bases not matched to a gene: 5. Germline V gene sequence: CDR1 LGHNA, CDR2 YSLEER.

The chain recombines TRBV27 with TRBJ2-1; 11 positions agree with TRBD1. Germline-derived CDR1 and CDR2 are MNHEY and SMNVEV (reference sequence). Losses at the gene ends were 7 bases for V and 4 bases for J; bases not matched to a gene: 9. The CDR3 is made up of 16 amino acids. For the CDR3, the DNA is TGTGCCAGCAAACCGACAGGACAGGGGGCGTACAATGAGCAGTTCTTC. Translation: CASKPTGQGAYNEQFF.

The sample holds a few counts of this clone. The gene calls are TRBV10-1 and TRBJ2-7, with 9 bases fitting TRBD1. CDR3 length: 13 residues. V trimming: 4 bases; J trimming: 5 bases; junction bases outside the gene matches: 3. Per the germline V gene, CDR1 is WNHNN and CDR2 is SYGVQD (reference sequence). CDR3 bases: TGCGCCAGCAGTGGCCGGGACAGGGACGAGCAGTACTTC. This sequence encodes CASSGRDRDEQYF.

This rearrangement joins TRBV7-6 to TRBJ2-1; TRBD2 aligns across 13 bases. This CDR3 spans 16 amino acids. Unmatched junction bases numbered 6, after V lost 1 base and J lost 9 bases. CDR1 and CDR2 (germline): SGHVS, FNYEAQ. The CDR3 coding sequence is TGTGCCAGCAGCTTAGAAACTAGCGGGAGGGCCTTTGAGCAGTTCTTC. Translated, it gives CASSLETSGRAFEQFF.